The T cell receptor beta chain described here comes from a study of cytotoxic CD8 clonotypes in ibrutinib-treated CLL. Whole-study context: Among the patients, roughly 12 presented as relapsed/refractory and fewer than 16 as treatment-naive; 17 showed unmutated IGHV. Once treatment had gone on for a median of 12 months, range 6 to 36, response samples were drawn.

The table came from immunoSEQ multiplex PCR; TCRdb's copy has only in-frame clones and leaves some out. Seen here are around 150,000 clones, roughly 80% observed once, and the top ten hold about 2.1%. J lost 3 bases, V lost 10 bases, and 10 bases had no gene match. Germline lookup yields CDR1 LNHDA and CDR2 SQIVND (reference sequence). The CDR3 totals 15 residues. The chain carries TRBV19 and TRBJ1-5, with 9 bases that match TRBD1. The sample here was PBMCs, taken after 12 months of ibrutinib treatment. This receptor was identified in a human donor with chronic lymphocytic leukemia. This CDR3 is CATARGTGNNQPQHF. In nucleotides, the CDR3 is TGTGCCACCGCGAGGGGGACAGGGAACAATCAGCCCCAGCATTTT. The full variable domain, its missing parts supplied by reference TRBV19 and TRBJ1-5, is DGGITQSPKYLFRKEGQNVTLSCEQNLNHDAMYWYRQDPGQGLRLIYYSQIVNDFQKGDIAEGYSVSREKKESFPLTVTSAQKNPTAFYLCATARGTGNNQPQHFGDGTRLSIL.